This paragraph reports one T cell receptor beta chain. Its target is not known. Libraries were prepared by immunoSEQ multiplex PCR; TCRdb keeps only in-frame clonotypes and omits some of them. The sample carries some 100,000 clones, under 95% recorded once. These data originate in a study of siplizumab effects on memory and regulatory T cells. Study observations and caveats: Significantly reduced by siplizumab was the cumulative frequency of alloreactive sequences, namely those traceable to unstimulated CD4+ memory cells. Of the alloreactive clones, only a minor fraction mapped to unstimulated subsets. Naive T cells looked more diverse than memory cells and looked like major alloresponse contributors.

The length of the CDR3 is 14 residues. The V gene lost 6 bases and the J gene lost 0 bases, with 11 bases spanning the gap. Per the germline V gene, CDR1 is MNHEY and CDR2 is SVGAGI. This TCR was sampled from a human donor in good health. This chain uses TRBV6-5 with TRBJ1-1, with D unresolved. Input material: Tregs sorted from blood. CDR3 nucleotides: TGTGCCAGCAGACCCTCGGGCCTGAACACTGAAGCTTTCTTT. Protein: CASRPSGLNTEAFF.